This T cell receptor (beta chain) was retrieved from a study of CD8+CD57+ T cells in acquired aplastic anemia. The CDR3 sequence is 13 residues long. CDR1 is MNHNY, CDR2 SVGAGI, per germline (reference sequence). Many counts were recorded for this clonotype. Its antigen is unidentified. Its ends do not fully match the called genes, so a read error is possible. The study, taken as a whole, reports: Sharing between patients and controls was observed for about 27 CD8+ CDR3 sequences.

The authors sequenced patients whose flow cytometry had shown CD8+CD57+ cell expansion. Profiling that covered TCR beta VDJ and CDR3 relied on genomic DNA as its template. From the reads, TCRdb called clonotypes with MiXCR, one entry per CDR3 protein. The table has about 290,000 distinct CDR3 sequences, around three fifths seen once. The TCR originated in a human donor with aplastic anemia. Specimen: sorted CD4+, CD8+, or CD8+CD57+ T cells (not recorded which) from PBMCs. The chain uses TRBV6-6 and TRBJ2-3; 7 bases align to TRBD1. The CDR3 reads CASSYASGGAKHF. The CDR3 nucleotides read TGTGCCAGCAGTTACGCCTCAGGGGGAGCCAAGCATTTT.